The clone carrying this T cell receptor beta chain came up a few times. Antigen: not known. The sample comes from a study of radiation and T cells in renal cell carcinoma. Measured with immunoSEQ multiplex PCR; TCRdb has only the in-frame clones, and not every one. The repertoire includes about 10,000 clones, roughly 60% of them detected once, and roughly 10% sits in the top ten. V was trimmed by 3 bases and J by 3 bases, leaving 6 bases between them. The CDR3 consists of 13 residues. The germline CDR1 and CDR2 sequences are LNHDA and SQIVND (reference sequence). Study results and caveats: Dominant CDR3 motifs occupied more repertoire in irradiated than control tumors.

The sample's treatment: treatment-naive control, cytoreductive nephrectomy. Control tumor donors were a handful of females and 11 males, median age around 57 years. The sample was tumor tissue, taken from a patient whose treatment was nephrectomy without radiotherapy. The TCR sequence derives from a man in his forties with renal cell carcinoma. This sequence joins TRBV19 and TRBJ1-5, with D hard to call. CDR3 amino acids: CASSMGNNQPQHF. Written as DNA, the CDR3 is TGTGCCAGTAGTATGGGCAACAATCAGCCCCAGCATTTT.